This TCR beta chain derives from a study of post-analysis software for immune sequencing data. General observations from the study: TRBV segments more frequent in patients than in controls numbered roughly 5 and included TRBV5-6, TRBV5-1 and TRBV20-1. The authors found that F measure strongly co-clustered same-batch samples.

CDR3 length equals 14 residues. CDR1 and CDR2 from the germline V gene are DFQATT and SNEGSKA (reference sequence). This clonotype has more than one count but fewer than ten. What it binds is not known. The germline gene is not matched at one end of the junction; a read error may be the cause. TCR beta cDNA libraries had unique molecular identifiers. TCRdb re-analysed the PCR reads in MiXCR, keeping a single row per CDR3 protein. The sample consists of approximately 690,000 distinct CDR3 sequences, approximately 59% of them appearing once. V usage is TRBV20-1 and J usage is TRBJ1-1; 7 nucleotides line up with TRBD1. Sequencing input: blood. The clonotype comes from a girl aged 2-10 years with multiple sclerosis. CDR3 DNA: TGCAGTGCCGGGAGGGACAGCCAGAACACTGAAACTTTCTTT. It specifies CSAGRDSQNTETFF.